Included here is one T cell receptor beta chain sequence, with context. Antigen unknown. The data stem from a study of cytomegalovirus exposure and HLA in healthy donors. General study points: Many donors shared some public TCRs, even though most TCR sequences were rare. TRBV6-2, TRBV6-3 and other indistinguishable V segments were excluded.

60 Vbeta and 13 Jbeta primers were used in PCR. Assay used: immunoSEQ multiplex PCR; TCRdb lists only in-frame clones, some missing. The data show around 150,000 clones, about 80% seen once. This cohort consisted of healthy bone marrow donors. The CDR3 contains 15 residues. Deletions cut 0 bases from V and 4 bases from J, with 10 bases between. The germline CDR1 and CDR2 sequences are SGHRS and YFSETQ. The sample comprised PBMCs. The rearrangement joins TRBV5-1 to TRBJ1-4; D is uncertain. This receptor was taken from a female donor in good health and CMV-seronegative. The CDR3 sequence: CASSLAGRDNEKLFF. DNA for the CDR3: TGCGCCAGCAGCTTGGCCGGGCGGGATAATGAAAAACTGTTTTTT.